A single TCR beta chain is shown here with its context. What it binds is not known. Using immunoSEQ multiplex PCR, the repertoire was profiled, and TCRdb retains in-frame clones only, with some absent. Of 30,000 to 40,000 clones listed, just under 95% are singletons. This sample was taken from a study of graft-versus-host responses after intestinal transplantation. Study-wide context: Recipients received multivisceral, liver-intestinal, or isolated intestinal transplants. Anti-thymocyte globulin induction was given to all recipients, followed by tacrolimus and steroids for about 3 years. Study results and caveats: GvH clones were identified in recipient marrow, with some first appearing in ileum or blood. Levels of circulating GvH clones at their peak were associated with early post-transplant HvG declines.

This CDR3 has 15 residues. Per the germline V gene, CDR1 is GTSNPN and CDR2 is SVGIG (reference sequence). Deletions cut 2 bases from V and 3 bases from J, with 15 bases between. Sample: PBMCs, taken 16 days after intestinal transplant. The chain links TRBV30 to TRBJ2-3; unclear D gene. The receptor's source is a human patient who received an intestinal transplant, so some T cells may come from the graft donor. CDR3 sequence reads: CAWSSTRPATDTQYF. CDR3 nucleotide sequence: TGTGCCTGGAGTTCCACTCGGCCGGCTACAGATACGCAGTATTTT.